The present TCR beta chain was sequenced within a study of shared T cell receptors in the human thymus. The V gene lost 5 bases and the J gene lost 6 bases, with 8 bases spanning the gap. The CDR3 covers 10 residues. CDR1 DFQATT and CDR2 SNEGSKA come from the germline V gene (reference sequence). Profiling relied on immunoSEQ multiplex PCR, and the TCRdb table lists in-frame clones only, not all of them. Among 600,000 or so clones listed, around 87% were seen once. This sample also belongs to another study, concerning human thymus T cells.

The J gene is TRBJ2-7, the V gene TRBV20-1, with a weak D call TRBD2 (5 bases). The sequenced sample consisted of thymocytes. The source of this sequence is a boy under two years old with a congenital heart defect. CDR3 DNA sequence: TGCAGTGCTGTAACTAGCGAGCAGTACTTC. This encodes CSAVTSEQYF.